This entry lists 22 T cell receptor beta chains sequenced from one sample in a study of blood T cell repertoires in COVID-19 (dated by TCRdb to the early 2020s). Receptor libraries were prepared by the immunoSEQ multiplex PCR assay. Imported from immuneACCESS, the table was reduced by TCRdb to in-frame sequences with V and J called. These copies leave out some clones; in studies compared against another copy, an unresolved V gene accounts for under half, and the cause of the remainder is not known. The sample table shows about 210,000 clones, and approximately 85% are seen once. The ten largest make up less than 6% of the sample. Sequencing input: peripheral blood. The origin of the receptors is a woman aged 65 to 85 with COVID-19, enrolled during active disease.

In this sample, this clone turned up once. The chain carries TRBV30 and TRBJ2-7; 14 bases are shared with TRBD2. Trimming at V came to 8 bases and at J to 6 bases, leaving 12 bases not matched to a gene. The CDR3 length is 15 residues. Looked up from germline, CDR1 is GTSNPN and CDR2 is SVGIG (reference sequence). CDR3 amino acids: CAARLAGGSRSEQYF. The CDR3 DNA reads TGTGCCGCGAGACTAGCGGGAGGGTCTCGTAGCGAGCAGTACTTC.

The chain carries TRBV19 and TRBJ2-1, with 9 positions matching TRBD2. CDR1 is LNHDA and CDR2 is SQIVND in the germline V gene (reference sequence). The V and J ends lost 2 bases and 9 bases, in that order; junction bases with no gene match: 14. The CDR3 contains 17 residues. In DNA form, the CDR3 reads TGTGCCAGTAGTATACTCCCCGGGGCGGGAGGGCCAGGTGAGCAGTTCTTC. Protein product: CASSILPGAGGPGEQFF.

This chain uses TRBV28 with TRBJ2-7; TRBD1 matches at 9 bases. This CDR3 comprises 16 residues. CDR1 and CDR2 from the germline V gene are MDHEN and SYDVKM. Unmatched junction bases numbered 4, after V lost 1 base and J lost 0 bases. The CDR3 protein is CASSLYGDRDSYEQYF. CDR3 bases: TGTGCCAGCAGTTTATACGGGGACAGGGACTCCTACGAGCAGTACTTC.

This clone was seen only a few times. This chain uses TRBV2 with TRBJ1-2, with D possibly matching TRBD1 (5 bases). The CDR3 extends over 14 amino acids. The V gene's germline CDR1 is SNHLY and CDR2 FYNNEI. V was cut by 7 bases and J by 0 bases, with 12 bases left in between. The CDR3 protein is CASTPQAANYGYTF. In nucleotides, the CDR3 is TGTGCCAGCACCCCACAGGCAGCTAACTATGGCTACACCTTC.

The chain has TRBV10-3 and TRBJ1-1; 9 bases agree with TRBD1. The V gene's germline CDR1 is ENHRY and CDR2 SYGVKD. The length of the CDR3 is 15 residues. V lost 5 bases to trimming and J lost 1 base; unmatched junction nucleotides: 5. CDR3 nucleotide sequence: TGTGCCATCAGTCCGACAGGGGGGTCGAACACTGAAGCTTTCTTT. Translation: CAISPTGGSNTEAFF.

The chain joins TRBV27 to TRBJ1-2, with TRBD1 matching over 9 bases. The CDR3 consists of 16 residues. Germline V gene lookup returns CDR1 MNHEY and CDR2 SMNVEV (reference sequence). Trimming cost V 7 bases and J 7 bases; bases outside gene matches: 16. The CDR3 sequence: CASIGFREGQGSGYTF. The DNA of the CDR3 is TGTGCCAGCATTGGGTTTCGAGAGGGACAGGGAAGTGGCTACACCTTC.

This sequence joins TRBV19 and TRBJ1-5; TRBD1 matches 7 bases. V lost 6 bases and J lost 2; bases outside the gene matches: 7. This CDR3 is built from 15 residues. Germline assignment: CDR1 LNHDA and CDR2 SQIVND (reference sequence). The CDR3 region is CASRPTGVGNQPQHF. In DNA, the CDR3 is TGTGCCAGTAGGCCCACAGGGGTTGGCAATCAGCCCCAGCATTTT. Full variable domain (missing parts from reference TRBV19 and TRBJ1-5): DGGITQSPKYLFRKEGQNVTLSCEQNLNHDAMYWYRQDPGQGLRLIYYSQIVNDFQKGDIAEGYSVSREKKESFPLTVTSAQKNPTAFYLCASRPTGVGNQPQHFGDGTRLSIL.

This chain links TRBV9 with TRBJ1-1; D gene unclear. CDR1 and CDR2 from the germline V gene are SGDLS and YYNGEE. V lost 3 bases to trimming and J lost 1 base, with 10 bases between them. The CDR3 sequence is 14 residues long. The chain's CDR3 is CASSAGYGNTEAFF. The CDR3 DNA sequence: TGTGCCAGCAGCGCGGGGTATGGGAACACTGAAGCTTTCTTT.

The chain combines TRBV3-1 (or the pseudogene TRBV3-2) with TRBJ1-2; 8 nucleotides match TRBD1. The V and J ends lost 8 bases and 8 bases, in that order; junction bases with no gene match: 10. This CDR3 is built from 13 residues. The V gene's germline CDR1 is LGHDT and CDR2 YNNKEL (reference sequence). This CDR3 is CASAKGQGGGYTF. Here the CDR3 DNA reads TGTGCCAGCGCTAAAGGACAGGGCGGCGGCTACACCTTC.

This chain joins TRBV9 and TRBJ2-7; 13 bases fit TRBD2. CDR3 length: 16 amino acids. CDR1 SGDLS and CDR2 YYNGEE come from the germline V gene. V trimming: 4 bases; J trimming: 2 bases; junction bases outside the gene matches: 6. The CDR3 reads CASSTTGLAGTYEQYF. CDR3 in DNA: TGTGCCAGCAGCACCACGGGACTAGCGGGAACCTACGAGCAGTACTTC.

This chain connects TRBV15 to TRBJ2-7, with TRBD2 matching 7 bases. CDR1 is LNHNV, CDR2 YYDKDF, per germline (reference sequence). The CDR3 consists of 14 residues. V lost 5 bases and J lost 1; bases outside the gene matches: 5. CDR3 coding DNA: TGTGCCACCAGCGCTAGCGGTAGTTCCTACGAGCAGTACTTC. It yields the protein CATSASGSSYEQYF.

The V gene is TRBV7-2, the J gene TRBJ2-7, with a weak D call TRBD2 (6 bases). Trimming took 6 bases from V and 6 from J, leaving 18 bases between them. CDR3 length: 14 amino acids. CDR1 and CDR2 (germline): SGHTA, FQGNSA. CDR3 sequence (DNA): TGTGCCAGCAGACCCGCAGGCGGGGTTGGCGAGCAGTACTTC. Its translation is CASRPAGGVGEQYF.

The rearrangement joins TRBV27 to TRBJ1-5; possibly TRBD1 for D (6 bases). The germline V gene encodes CDR1 MNHEY and CDR2 SMNVEV (reference sequence). The length of the CDR3 is 15 residues. Trimming took off 3 bases at V and 3 bases at J, with 12 bases between the two ends. For the CDR3, the DNA is TGTGCCAGCAGTTTGGCGGGGGCCTACAATCAGCCCCAGCATTTT. This encodes CASSLAGAYNQPQHF.

This chain connects TRBV7-9 to TRBJ2-5, with 8 positions matching TRBD1. This CDR3 is 15 amino acids long. CDR1 and CDR2 (germline): SEHNR, FQNEAQ (reference sequence). The V gene end was trimmed by 5 bases and the J gene end by 1 base; junction bases not matched to a gene: 6. The DNA of the CDR3 is TGTGCCAGCAGCGGGGGACAGGCCCTCCAAGAGACCCAGTACTTC. This translates into CASSGGQALQETQYF.

The chain is built from TRBV29-1 and TRBJ1-1; TRBD1 might be the D (6 bases). The CDR3 length is 14 residues. CDR1 and CDR2 (germline): SQVTM, ANQGSEA. The V end lost 4 bases, the J end lost 4 bases, and 16 bases lay between the germline ends. The CDR3: CSVVGGRGSTEAFF. DNA for the CDR3: TGCAGCGTTGTAGGGGGTAGGGGAAGCACTGAAGCTTTCTTT. Based on the CDR3 plus reference TRBV29-1 and TRBJ1-1, the full variable domain is SAVISQKPSRDICQRGTSLTIQCQVDSQVTMMFWYRQQPGQSLTLIATANQGSEATYESGFVIDKFPISRPNLTFSTLTVSNMSPEDSSIYLCSVVGGRGSTEAFFGQGTRLTVV.

The chain has TRBV6-4 and TRBJ1-6; D is unclear. V was trimmed by 4 bases and J by 2 bases, leaving 6 bases between them. Germline CDR1 is MRHNA and CDR2 is SNTAGT. This CDR3 region has 14 residues. CDR3 loop: CASSAFPYNSPLHF. The CDR3, as DNA: TGTGCCAGCAGTGCCTTCCCCTATAATTCACCCCTCCACTTT.

The chain recombines TRBV19 with TRBJ2-1; 7 bases map to TRBD2. The CDR3 consists of 14 residues. CDR1 and CDR2 (germline): LNHDA, SQIVND (reference sequence). V lost 2 bases, J lost 9 bases, and 7 bases stayed unmatched. CDR3 residues: CASSISAGRIEQFF. DNA of the CDR3: TGTGCCAGTAGTATATCAGCGGGGAGGATTGAGCAGTTCTTC.

This clone was detected a few times. The chain links TRBV5-1 to TRBJ1-2; D is unresolved. In germline, CDR1 is SGHRS, CDR2 YFSETQ. CDR3 length: 12 residues. Trimming removed 0 bases at V and 9 bases at J, with 9 bases between. In DNA, the CDR3 is TGCGCCAGCAGCTTGGAGCGGGAAAGCTACACCTTC. Translated, it gives CASSLERESYTF.

The CDR3 is CATSRGLAGSADTQYF. DNA of the CDR3: TGTGCCACCAGCAGAGGACTAGCGGGATCGGCAGATACGCAGTATTTT. The V call is TRBV15, the J call TRBJ2-3; 11 bases are a match to TRBD2. Germline V gives CDR1 LNHNV, CDR2 YYDKDF (reference sequence). V lost 1 base and J lost 4; bases outside the gene matches: 4. There are 16 residues in the CDR3.

The chain links TRBV10-3 to TRBJ1-2; 7 positions agree with TRBD1. Looked up from germline, CDR1 is ENHRY and CDR2 is SYGVKD. CDR3 size: 14 residues. The J segment lost 8 bases and the V segment lost 7 bases, leaving 13 bases of the junction unmatched. The CDR3 bases are TGTGCCATCACCCGACGACAGGGTTGGGACGGCTACACCTTC. It codes for CAITRRQGWDGYTF.

The J gene is TRBJ2-1, the V gene TRBV11-3; D is perhaps TRBD2 (5 bases). Trimming removed 5 bases from V and 6 bases from J, with 17 bases in between. Germline V gene lookup returns CDR1 SGHNT and CDR2 YENEEA. This CDR3 comprises 15 residues. CDR3 sequence (DNA): TGTGCCAGCAGCCCTCTCGAGGGCAGGTTCAATGAGCAGTTCTTC. This gives the protein CASSPLEGRFNEQFF. Drawing the rest from reference TRBV11-3 and TRBJ2-1, the complete variable domain is EAGVVQSPRYKIIEKKQPVAFWCNPISGHNTLYWYLQNLGQGPELLIRYENEEAVDDSQLPKDRFSAERLKGVDSTLKIQPAELGDSAVYLCASSPLEGRFNEQFFGPGTRLTVL.

V gene TRBV4-1 combines with J gene TRBJ1-5; no firm D call. Trimming pared 0 bases from V and 2 bases from J, leaving 11 bases between. CDR1 is MGHRA and CDR2 is YSYEKL in the germline V gene. There are 16 residues in the CDR3. CDR3 amino acids: CASSQEIRGGNQPQHF. The CDR3 coding sequence is TGCGCCAGCAGCCAAGAGATAAGAGGAGGCAATCAGCCCCAGCATTTT.